The clone carrying this T cell receptor (beta chain) was observed many times. The antigen remains unidentified. The ends were cut back, 1 base at V and 0 bases at J, with 10 bases in the middle. The CDR3 length is 16 residues. CDR1 LGHNA and CDR2 YSLEER come from the germline V gene. The data belong to a study of CD8 T cells in ankylosing spondylitis. Each TCR beta library was made by quantitative 5'-RACE that incorporated molecular barcodes. Using its own MiXCR run on the 5' RACE reads, TCRdb lists one record per CDR3 protein. The sample holds around 490,000 distinct CDR3 sequences, less than 6% seen once. Findings of the study overall: A TCR beta motif of 8 or 9 highly homologous variants appeared characteristic of ankylosing spondylitis blood.

This clonotype was obtained from a male donor with ankylosing spondylitis. Material: blood, either unsorted or a sorted T cell fraction (not recorded which). V is TRBV4-3 and J is TRBJ2-1; D gene ambiguous. CDR3 DNA: TGCGCCAGCAGCCAAGGTCTCTTTCTCTCCTACAATGAGCAGTTCTTC. Its translation is CASSQGLFLSYNEQFF.